There are a few counts of the clone carrying this TCR beta chain. Its antigen is not known. Built from TCR beta cDNA, the libraries had unique molecular identifiers in them. It was from roughly 1 to 10 million T cells that 530,000 or so cDNA molecules came. TCRdb called the PCR reads again in MiXCR, with one record for every CDR3 protein. The sample includes roughly 430,000 distinct CDR3 sequences, approximately 37% of them seen just once. Deletions cut 1 base from V and 3 bases from J, with 9 bases between. This CDR3 has 14 residues. From germline, CDR1 is SEHNR and CDR2 FQNEAQ (reference sequence). This sample was included in a study of post-analysis software for immune sequencing data. Across the study: The disease courses covered relapsing-remitting, secondary progressive and progressive-relapsing multiple sclerosis. Study results and caveats: Those with multiple sclerosis, the patient group, showed significantly lower normalized Chao1 diversity than controls. In patients, about five TRBV segments were more frequent than in controls, with TRBV5-6, TRBV5-1 and TRBV20-1 among them.

The V call is TRBV7-9, the J call TRBJ1-2; no clear D. The sequence came from a girl aged 2 to 10 with multiple sclerosis. Sequencing input: blood. For the CDR3, the DNA is TGTGCCAGCAGCTTAGTACCCCAGGACTATGGCTACACCTTC. Its translation is CASSLVPQDYGYTF.